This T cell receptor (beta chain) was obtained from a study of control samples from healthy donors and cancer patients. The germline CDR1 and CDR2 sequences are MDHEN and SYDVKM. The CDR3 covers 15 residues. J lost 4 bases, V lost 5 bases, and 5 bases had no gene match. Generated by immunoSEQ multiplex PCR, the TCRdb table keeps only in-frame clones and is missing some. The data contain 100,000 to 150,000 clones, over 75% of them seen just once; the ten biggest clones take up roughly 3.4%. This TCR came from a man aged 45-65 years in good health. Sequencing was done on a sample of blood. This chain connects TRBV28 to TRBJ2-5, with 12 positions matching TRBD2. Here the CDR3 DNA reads TGTGCCAGCAGTCTAGCGGGGGGGCTAGGAGAGACCCAGTACTTC. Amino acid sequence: CASSLAGGLGETQYF.